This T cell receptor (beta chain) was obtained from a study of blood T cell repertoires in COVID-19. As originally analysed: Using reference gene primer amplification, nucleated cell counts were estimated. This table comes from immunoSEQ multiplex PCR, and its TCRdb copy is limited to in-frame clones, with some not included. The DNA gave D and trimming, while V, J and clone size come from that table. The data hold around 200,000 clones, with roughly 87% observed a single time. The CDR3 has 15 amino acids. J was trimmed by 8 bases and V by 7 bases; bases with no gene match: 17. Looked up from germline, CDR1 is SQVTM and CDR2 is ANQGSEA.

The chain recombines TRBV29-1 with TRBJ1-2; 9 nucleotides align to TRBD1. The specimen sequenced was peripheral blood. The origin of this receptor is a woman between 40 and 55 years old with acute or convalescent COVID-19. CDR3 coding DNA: TGCAGCGCCCCCAATTGGGGACAGGGACTTCGGGGCTACACCTTC. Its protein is CSAPNWGQGLRGYTF.